Each of the 26 T cell receptor beta chains below was sequenced from the same sample in a study of blood T cell repertoires in COVID-19. Sequencing used immunoSEQ multiplex PCR; TCRdb keeps in-frame clones, though not all of them. The table has 350,000 to 400,000 clones, around 90% seen once; the top ten hold 1.2%. The sample taken for sequencing was PBMCs or T cells enriched from blood (not recorded which). These receptors all stem from a woman aged 18-29 years who had recovered from COVID-19.

The chain links TRBV20-1 to TRBJ1-1; weak D call: TRBD1 (5 bases). The CDR3 spans 12 residues. V was trimmed by 3 bases and J by 8 bases, leaving 13 bases between them. From germline, CDR1 is DFQATT and CDR2 SNEGSKA (reference sequence). The CDR3 spells CSASQGAGEAFF. Written as DNA, the CDR3 is TGCAGTGCTAGTCAAGGGGCTGGAGAAGCTTTCTTT.

This sequence joins TRBV11-3 and TRBJ2-1; maybe TRBD1 (5 bases). The CDR3 spans 15 residues. V gave up 3 bases and J gave up 2 bases, with 11 bases separating them. In germline, CDR1 is SGHNT, CDR2 YENEEA. This CDR3 is CASSFGQGAYNEQFF. The CDR3 nucleotides are TGTGCCAGCAGCTTCGGACAAGGGGCCTACAATGAGCAGTTCTTC.

This chain joins TRBV23-1 and TRBJ1-2, with D perhaps matching TRBD1 (5 bases). TRBV23-1 is recorded as an ORF, its role being uncertain. Trimming shortened V by 0 bases and J by 7 bases, and 12 bases separated the two germline ends. There are 14 residues in the CDR3. CDR3 DNA sequence: TGCGCCAGCAGTCAATCGCCGGGACTTGGTGGCTACACCTTC. This encodes CASSQSPGLGGYTF.

The chain uses TRBV7-8 and TRBJ2-7; D not resolved. This CDR3 is built from 12 residues. Trimming left V 5 bases short and J 2 bases short, with 7 bases between. Germline V CDR1 and CDR2: SGHVS, FQNEAQ. The CDR3 region has the DNA TGTGCCAGCAGCCCTCTAGCCTACGAGCAGTACTTC. Protein sequence: CASSPLAYEQYF.

The gene calls are TRBV10-3 and TRBJ1-2, with D maybe TRBD1 (6 bases). The V gene lost 2 bases and the J gene lost 2 bases, with 9 bases spanning the gap. The CDR3 runs to 14 residues. Germline CDR1 and CDR2: ENHRY and SYGVKD. This CDR3 is CAISEPDRNYGYTF. In nucleotides, the CDR3 is TGTGCCATCAGTGAGCCGGACAGAAACTATGGCTACACCTTC.

V usage is TRBV10-1 and J usage is TRBJ1-1, with D possibly matching TRBD1 (6 bases). This CDR3 comprises 14 residues. Germline V lookup: CDR1 WNHNN, CDR2 SYGVQD (reference sequence). Trimming took off 7 bases at V and 1 base at J, with 13 bases between the two ends. Here the CDR3 reads CASTRQAPNTEAFF. Written as DNA, the CDR3 is TGCGCCAGCACCAGACAGGCCCCGAACACTGAAGCTTTCTTT.

The chain couples TRBV27 to TRBJ2-1; D is perhaps TRBD2 (5 bases). Trimming pared 3 bases from V and 0 bases from J, leaving 9 bases between. The germline CDR1 and CDR2 sequences are MNHEY and SMNVEV (reference sequence). CDR3 length: 15 amino acids. CDR3 nucleotides: TGTGCCAGCAGTTTTAAGCGGTCCTCCTACAATGAGCAGTTCTTC. It is translated as CASSFKRSSYNEQFF.

The rearrangement uses TRBV6-5 and TRBJ1-4; a weak D match, TRBD1 (5 bases). In germline, CDR1 is MNHEY, CDR2 SVGAGI. Deletions cut 5 bases from V and 8 bases from J, with 12 bases between. The CDR3 covers 13 residues. The CDR3 nucleotides are TGTGCCAGCAGTCGACGGGGGGAGGAAAAACTGTTTTTT. Translation gives CASSRRGEEKLFF.

The chain has TRBV3-1 (or the pseudogene TRBV3-2) and TRBJ2-1; D is unclear. The ends were cut back, 4 bases at V and 7 bases at J, with 8 bases in the middle. Germline-derived CDR1 and CDR2 are LGHDT and YNNKEL (reference sequence). The CDR3 has 12 amino acids. As DNA, the CDR3 is TGTGCCAGCAGCCCCCTCGGGAATGAGCAGTTCTTC. It yields the protein CASSPLGNEQFF.

The V call is TRBV15, the J call TRBJ2-5; 9 bases line up with TRBD2. The length of the CDR3 is 15 residues. V gave up 2 bases and J gave up 10 bases; unmatched junction bases: 11. Germline CDR1 is LNHNV and CDR2 is YYDKDF (reference sequence). Here the CDR3 reads CATSRSGLAGVVQYF. CDR3 in DNA: TGTGCCACCAGCAGATCGGGACTAGCTGGGGTGGTCCAGTACTTC.

This chain connects TRBV7-2 to TRBJ2-1; TRBD2 might be the D (5 bases). Germline V lookup: CDR1 SGHTA, CDR2 FQGNSA. This CDR3 contains 13 residues. The ends were cut back, 2 bases at V and 10 bases at J, with 12 bases in the middle. The CDR3 loop is CASSLIEGHEQFF. As DNA, the CDR3 is TGTGCCAGCAGCTTAATAGAGGGTCACGAGCAGTTCTTC.

The chain carries TRBV7-2 and TRBJ2-5, with TRBD2 matching 9 bases. This CDR3 comprises 16 residues. CDR1 and CDR2 (germline): SGHTA, FQGNSA. V was pared by 2 bases and J by 5 bases, with 9 bases of the junction left unmatched. The CDR3 is CASSLRSGGFWETQYF. Written as DNA, the CDR3 is TGTGCCAGCAGCTTAAGGAGCGGGGGGTTTTGGGAGACCCAGTACTTC.

Here the CDR3 reads CASSYSGTGGTEAFF. The CDR3 coding sequence is TGTGCCAGCAGTTACTCCGGGACAGGGGGCACTGAAGCTTTCTTT. The chain couples TRBV6-5 to TRBJ1-1; 11 nucleotides agree with TRBD1. CDR1 MNHEY and CDR2 SVGAGI come from the germline V gene. V was pared by 0 bases and J by 4 bases, with 1 base of the junction left unmatched. The CDR3 consists of 15 residues.

This clone was detected a few times. The V call is TRBV10-2, the J call TRBJ2-3; maybe TRBD2 (5 bases). Trimming left V 4 bases short and J 0 bases short, with 11 bases between. The CDR3 is 15 residues long. Germline assignment: CDR1 WSHSY and CDR2 SAAADI. Written as DNA, the CDR3 is TGCGCCAGCAGTGGGGTTAGCGCCAGCACAGATACGCAGTATTTT. Its protein is CASSGVSASTDTQYF.

V is TRBV7-3 and J is TRBJ2-3, with D uncertain. CDR1 is SGHTA, CDR2 FQGTGA, per germline. The CDR3 is made up of 15 amino acids. The V end lost 0 bases, the J end lost 3 bases, and 10 bases lay between the germline ends. The CDR3 DNA reads TGTGCCAGCAGCTTAACTTTGCGGTTAACAGATACGCAGTATTTT. As protein: CASSLTLRLTDTQYF.

V and J are TRBV5-1 and TRBJ2-7, with 10 bases aligning to TRBD1. V gave up 4 bases and J gave up 1 base; unmatched junction bases: 8. In germline, CDR1 is SGHRS, CDR2 YFSETQ. The CDR3 has 16 residues. CDR3 sequence reads: CASSPTSGQGSYEQYF. CDR3 DNA sequence: TGCGCCAGCAGCCCGACCTCGGGACAGGGGTCCTACGAGCAGTACTTC.

Here the CDR3 DNA reads TGTGCCAGCATATTCGGGGGGGACAATGAGCAGTTCTTC. It is translated as CASIFGGDNEQFF. The V call is TRBV2, the J call TRBJ2-1, with 8 nucleotides matching TRBD2. The ends lost 7 bases at V and 5 bases at J; junction bases unmatched: 4. Germline V gene sequence: CDR1 SNHLY, CDR2 FYNNEI. The CDR3 sequence is 13 residues long.

The chain is built from TRBV27 and TRBJ1-3; no definite D call. The germline V gene has CDR1 MNHEY and CDR2 SMNVEV (reference sequence). V lost 6 bases and J lost 1, with 10 bases in between. CDR3 length: 14 residues. The CDR3 nucleotides are TGTGCCAGCAGCGGGAGCATATCTGGAAACACCATATATTTT. Translation gives CASSGSISGNTIYF.

The V and J genes are TRBV6-1 and TRBJ2-5; 12 positions match TRBD2. This CDR3 contains 16 residues. Germline V gene data show CDR1 as MNHNS and CDR2 as SASEGT. V shed 4 bases and J 4 bases; nucleotides not matched to a gene: 7. For the CDR3, the DNA is TGTGCCAGCAGTGTTGTCCTAGCGGGGGGGCTAGAGACCCAGTACTTC. Translation: CASSVVLAGGLETQYF.

V and J are TRBV5-1 and TRBJ2-3; 8 bases are a match to TRBD1. There are 17 residues in the CDR3. Germline V CDR1 and CDR2: SGHRS, YFSETQ. J was trimmed by 1 base and V by 0 bases; bases with no gene match: 7. The CDR3 sequence: CASSLVTGRGRTDTQYF. The CDR3 coding sequence is TGCGCCAGCAGCTTGGTTACGGGCAGGGGGCGCACAGATACGCAGTATTTT.

The rearrangement joins TRBV7-9 to TRBJ1-1; 7 bases fit TRBD1. V lost 1 base to trimming and J lost 1 base; unmatched junction nucleotides: 3. Germline-derived CDR1 and CDR2 are SEHNR and FQNEAQ (reference sequence). The CDR3 loop spans 15 amino acids. The CDR3 spells CASSLEGQSNTEAFF. The CDR3 DNA sequence: TGTGCCAGCAGCTTAGAGGGACAGTCGAACACTGAAGCTTTCTTT.

V is TRBV7-2 and J is TRBJ1-4, with D possibly TRBD1 on 5 matching bases. The V gene lost 1 base and the J gene lost 7 bases, with 13 bases spanning the gap. The CDR3 has 15 amino acids. CDR1 and CDR2 from the germline V gene are SGHTA and FQGNSA. The CDR3 spells CASSLGKGLGEKLFF. CDR3 DNA sequence: TGTGCCAGCAGCTTAGGAAAGGGACTTGGTGAAAAACTGTTTTTT.

The chain combines TRBV5-1 with TRBJ1-2; TRBD1 matches at 8 bases. V trimming: 2 bases; J trimming: 2 bases; junction bases outside the gene matches: 8. CDR1 SGHRS and CDR2 YFSETQ come from the germline V gene. CDR3 size: 16 residues. This CDR3 reads CASSLTPGGANYGYTF. CDR3 DNA: TGCGCCAGCAGCTTAACCCCAGGGGGCGCAAACTATGGCTACACCTTC. The entire variable domain, with the rest obtained from reference TRBV5-1 and TRBJ1-2, is as follows: KAGVTQTPRYLIKTRGQQVTLSCSPISGHRSVSWYQQTPGQGLQFLFEYFSETQRNKGNFPGRFSGRQFSNSRSEMNVSTLELGDSALYLCASSLTPGGANYGYTFGSGTRLTVV.

This rearrangement joins TRBV11-2 to TRBJ2-7, with TRBD1 matching over 7 bases. Germline values: CDR1 SGHAT, CDR2 FQNNGV. Trimming at V came to 5 bases and at J to 1 base, leaving 5 bases not matched to a gene. The CDR3 sequence is 14 residues long. CDR3 nucleotides: TGTGCCAGCAGCCCGGGACAGCTGTCCTACGAGCAGTACTTC. Protein: CASSPGQLSYEQYF.

The chain recombines TRBV18 with TRBJ2-5; TRBD1 might be the D (6 bases). V lost 3 bases, J lost 2 bases, and 10 bases lay in between. Per the germline V gene, CDR1 is KGHSH and CDR2 is LQKENI. The CDR3 has 14 residues. CDR3 nucleotides: TGTGCCAGCTCACCGTTACAGGGTCAAGAGACCCAGTACTTC. Translation gives CASSPLQGQETQYF.

V is TRBV19 and J is TRBJ1-5; D perhaps matches TRBD1 (5 bases). The CDR3 has 14 residues. The ends were cut back, 3 bases at V and 6 bases at J, with 12 bases in the middle. Germline lookup yields CDR1 LNHDA and CDR2 SQIVND (reference sequence). The CDR3 here is CASSMWGTSQPQHF. In DNA, the CDR3 is TGTGCCAGTAGTATGTGGGGGACTAGTCAGCCCCAGCATTTT. Complete variable domain (other parts from reference TRBV19 and TRBJ1-5): DGGITQSPKYLFRKEGQNVTLSCEQNLNHDAMYWYRQDPGQGLRLIYYSQIVNDFQKGDIAEGYSVSREKKESFPLTVTSAQKNPTAFYLCASSMWGTSQPQHFGDGTRLSIL.